This T cell receptor (beta chain) was captured by sequencing in a study of T cells in Graves' hyperthyroidism and ophthalmopathy. The investigators amplified TCR beta CDR3 regions from RNA transcripts. With the HTBI primer set, the TCR CDR3 went through a first round of RT-PCR. MiXCR, run by TCRdb on the multiplex PCR reads, gives a single entry per CDR3 protein. This sample has hundreds of thousands of distinct CDR3 sequences, with about 15% found just once. This clonotype was recorded a few times. The germline V gene encodes CDR1 SGHVS and CDR2 FQNEAQ. The ends were cut back, 2 bases at V and 7 bases at J, with 12 bases in the middle. The CDR3 is 14 residues long.

Material for sequencing was blood. The receptor's source is a woman younger than 30 with Graves' hyperthyroidism. The chain couples TRBV7-8 to TRBJ2-1; D not certain. CDR3 DNA sequence: TGTGCCAGCAGCTTAAATTACCCCCCTAATGAGCAGTTCTTC. Translated: CASSLNYPPNEQFF.